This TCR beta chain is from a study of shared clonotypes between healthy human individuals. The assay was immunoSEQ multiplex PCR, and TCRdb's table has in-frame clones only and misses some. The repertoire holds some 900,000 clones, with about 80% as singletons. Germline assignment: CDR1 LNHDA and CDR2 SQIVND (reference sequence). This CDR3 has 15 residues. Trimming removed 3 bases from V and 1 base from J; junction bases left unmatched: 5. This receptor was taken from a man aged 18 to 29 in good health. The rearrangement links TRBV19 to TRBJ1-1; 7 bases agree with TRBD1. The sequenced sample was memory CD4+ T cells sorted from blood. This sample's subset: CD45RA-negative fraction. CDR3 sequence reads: CASSMTDRKNTEAFF. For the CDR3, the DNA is TGTGCCAGTAGTATGACGGACAGGAAGAACACTGAAGCTTTCTTT.